Below, 5 T cell receptor beta chains from the same sample are listed, as sequenced in a study of T-cell reconstitution after alpha-beta-depleted transplantation in children. Unique molecular identifiers were used to barcode this TCRbeta library. TCRdb reanalysed the PCR reads using MiXCR and keeps one entry per CDR3 protein. The profile shows hundreds of thousands of distinct CDR3 sequences, about 15% of them singletons. The source was PBMCs, mostly from graft donor cells, collected 360 days after TCRalphabeta/CD19-depleted stem cell transplant. The receptor source for this set is a male patient under 10 years old who had a stem cell transplant for acute lymphoblastic leukemia, so the T cells may come from the graft donor.

The chain employs TRBV10-3 and TRBJ1-2; TRBD1 aligns across 7 bases. The germline V gene encodes CDR1 ENHRY and CDR2 SYGVKD. Trimming removed 2 bases from V and 4 bases from J; junction bases left unmatched: 7. The CDR3 covers 15 residues. CDR3 region: CAISEGDSGPYGYTF. DNA for the CDR3: TGTGCCATCAGTGAGGGGGACAGTGGGCCCTATGGCTACACCTTC.

The chain recombines TRBV5-1 with TRBJ2-5; maybe TRBD2 (5 bases). Trimming cost V 7 bases and J 4 bases, with 5 bases left between them. CDR1 is SGHRS and CDR2 is YFSETQ in the germline V gene. The CDR3 length is 10 residues. CDR3 amino acids: CASAGETQYF. The CDR3 bases are TGCGCCAGCGCGGGAGAGACCCAGTACTTC.

In this sample, this clonotype turned up a few times. The genes are TRBV28 and TRBJ2-5; 9 bases line up with TRBD2. This CDR3 spans 15 amino acids. CDR1 is MDHEN, CDR2 SYDVKM, per germline. V gave up 3 bases and J gave up 3 bases; unmatched junction bases: 5. The CDR3 here is CASSFPGLAKETQYF. The DNA for the CDR3 is TGTGCCAGCAGTTTCCCGGGACTAGCCAAAGAGACCCAGTACTTC. Supplemented by reference TRBV28 and TRBJ2-5, the full variable domain reads DVKVTQSSRYLVKRTGEKVFLECVQDMDHENMFWYRQDPGLGLRLIYFSYDVKMKEKGDIPEGYSVSREKKERFSLILESASTNQTSMYLCASSFPGLAKETQYFGPGTRLLVL.

This clonotype came up a few times. Here the CDR3 reads CASSQMRDSRLFF. The CDR3 DNA sequence: TGTGCCAGCAGCCAAATGAGGGACTCAAGACTGTTTTTT. The V and J genes are TRBV14 and TRBJ1-4, with a weak D call TRBD1 (5 bases). The CDR3 has 13 amino acids. The germline V and J ends were trimmed by 2 bases and 13 bases, with 14 bases remaining between them. Germline CDR1 is SGHDN and CDR2 is FVKESK.

Only a few counts were recorded for this clonotype. This chain links TRBV12-3 or TRBV12-4 with TRBJ2-5; tentatively, D is TRBD2 (5 bases). This CDR3 is built from 15 residues. The V and J ends lost 3 bases and 4 bases respectively, with 15 bases between them. The CDR3 reads CASSFHSGLGETQYF. DNA for the CDR3: TGTGCCAGCAGTTTTCACTCGGGATTAGGAGAGACCCAGTACTTC.